One T cell receptor (beta chain) is described in this entry. Its antigen remains unknown. These data originate in a study of cytotoxic CD8 clonotypes in ibrutinib-treated CLL. Study context: Responses: around 25 partial, 2 complete; after median roughly 63 months, about 15 stayed remitted, roughly 12 progressed. Across samples, productive templates numbered around 260,000 and productive rearrangements reached some 94,000 on average.

Using immunoSEQ multiplex PCR, the repertoire was profiled, and TCRdb retains in-frame clones only, with some absent. The data contain about 84,000 clones, approximately 86% of them singletons. Germline V lookup: CDR1 SGHRS, CDR2 YFSETQ. The ends were cut back, 4 bases at V and 1 base at J, with 14 bases in the middle. This CDR3 is built from 15 residues. Broader study findings: Baseline clonality exceeded age-matched healthy donors and tracked circulating CD8+ T-cell counts. Patients with sustained remission and those progressing were sampled at differing times.

This receptor was taken from a human donor with chronic lymphocytic leukemia. The starting material was PBMCs, obtained before ibrutinib treatment. The chain carries TRBV5-1 and TRBJ1-1; D call uncertain. In DNA form, the CDR3 reads TGCGCCAGCAGCCCCCCATCGGCACCGAACACTGAAGCTTTCTTT. Encoded protein: CASSPPSAPNTEAFF. The variable domain in full, completed from reference TRBV5-1 and TRBJ1-1, reads KAGVTQTPRYLIKTRGQQVTLSCSPISGHRSVSWYQQTPGQGLQFLFEYFSETQRNKGNFPGRFSGRQFSNSRSEMNVSTLELGDSALYLCASSPPSAPNTEAFFGQGTRLTVV.